The source of this T cell receptor (beta chain) is a study of shared clonotypes between healthy human individuals. Study overall: There were three CD4 naive, three CD4 memory, two CD8 naive and one CD8 memory plates per donor. Study findings and constraints: Shared across a handful of donors were 4% to 6% of the naive CD4 clonotypes.

Naive CD8 cells lacked CD45RO and underwent positive selection for CCR7, leaving out terminally differentiated effector memory CD45RA+ cells. Notes on this clone: Its specificity is unknown.

Here immunoSEQ multiplex PCR was the method, and the copy in TCRdb shows in-frame clones only, minus some. Of some 2.1 million clones detected, roughly 95% appear once; the ten largest clones hold less than 2%. From germline, CDR1 is SQVTM and CDR2 ANQGSEA. The CDR3 has 14 amino acids. Trimming pared 1 base from V and 2 bases from J, leaving 11 bases between. The clonotype originates from a man in his late teens or twenties in good health. Some clones in this sample may be carry-over from other donors' samples. V and J are TRBV29-1 and TRBJ1-2; D perhaps matches TRBD1 (5 bases). The sample taken for sequencing was naive CD8+ T cells from PBMCs. The CDR3 here is CSVEGGSRNYGYTF. The CDR3 bases are TGCAGCGTTGAAGGGGGGAGTAGAAACTATGGCTACACCTTC.